The rows below give T cell receptor beta chains drawn from one sample of a study of chemoradiotherapy in HPV16-positive cancers. Profiling relied on immunoSEQ multiplex PCR, and the TCRdb table lists in-frame clones only, not all of them. The data hold approximately 9,800 clones, with approximately 91% observed a single time. The sequencing here drew on blood, taken from a patient who underwent chemoradiotherapy. These receptors were obtained from a human donor with HPV-associated anogenital cancer. The conserved cysteine and the conserved F or W are not part of the CDR3 here.

j_call	v_call	cdr3_aa
TRBJ2-2	TRBV6-1	ASSDPGQGPNTGELF
TRBJ1-1	TRBV10-2	ASSDGGWTEAF
TRBJ1-3	TRBV19	ASRKSGNGNTIY
TRBJ2-3	TRBV19	ASSIDPILRGRNTDTQY
TRBJ2-1	TRBV29-1	SAPGQGYNEQF
TRBJ2-7	TRBV23-1	ASSQSTDSDNYEQY
TRBJ2-6	TRBV19	ASSHYRGSGANVLT
TRBJ1-6	TRBV11-2	ASRTWTGRTYNSPLH
TRBJ1-4	TRBV7-8	ASSPQRIGEKLF
TRBJ1-1	TRBV21-1	ASSKVHRRTGTEAF
TRBJ2-3	TRBV5-1	ASSLGSHTDTQY
TRBJ1-1	TRBV28	ASSGQTRGSEAF